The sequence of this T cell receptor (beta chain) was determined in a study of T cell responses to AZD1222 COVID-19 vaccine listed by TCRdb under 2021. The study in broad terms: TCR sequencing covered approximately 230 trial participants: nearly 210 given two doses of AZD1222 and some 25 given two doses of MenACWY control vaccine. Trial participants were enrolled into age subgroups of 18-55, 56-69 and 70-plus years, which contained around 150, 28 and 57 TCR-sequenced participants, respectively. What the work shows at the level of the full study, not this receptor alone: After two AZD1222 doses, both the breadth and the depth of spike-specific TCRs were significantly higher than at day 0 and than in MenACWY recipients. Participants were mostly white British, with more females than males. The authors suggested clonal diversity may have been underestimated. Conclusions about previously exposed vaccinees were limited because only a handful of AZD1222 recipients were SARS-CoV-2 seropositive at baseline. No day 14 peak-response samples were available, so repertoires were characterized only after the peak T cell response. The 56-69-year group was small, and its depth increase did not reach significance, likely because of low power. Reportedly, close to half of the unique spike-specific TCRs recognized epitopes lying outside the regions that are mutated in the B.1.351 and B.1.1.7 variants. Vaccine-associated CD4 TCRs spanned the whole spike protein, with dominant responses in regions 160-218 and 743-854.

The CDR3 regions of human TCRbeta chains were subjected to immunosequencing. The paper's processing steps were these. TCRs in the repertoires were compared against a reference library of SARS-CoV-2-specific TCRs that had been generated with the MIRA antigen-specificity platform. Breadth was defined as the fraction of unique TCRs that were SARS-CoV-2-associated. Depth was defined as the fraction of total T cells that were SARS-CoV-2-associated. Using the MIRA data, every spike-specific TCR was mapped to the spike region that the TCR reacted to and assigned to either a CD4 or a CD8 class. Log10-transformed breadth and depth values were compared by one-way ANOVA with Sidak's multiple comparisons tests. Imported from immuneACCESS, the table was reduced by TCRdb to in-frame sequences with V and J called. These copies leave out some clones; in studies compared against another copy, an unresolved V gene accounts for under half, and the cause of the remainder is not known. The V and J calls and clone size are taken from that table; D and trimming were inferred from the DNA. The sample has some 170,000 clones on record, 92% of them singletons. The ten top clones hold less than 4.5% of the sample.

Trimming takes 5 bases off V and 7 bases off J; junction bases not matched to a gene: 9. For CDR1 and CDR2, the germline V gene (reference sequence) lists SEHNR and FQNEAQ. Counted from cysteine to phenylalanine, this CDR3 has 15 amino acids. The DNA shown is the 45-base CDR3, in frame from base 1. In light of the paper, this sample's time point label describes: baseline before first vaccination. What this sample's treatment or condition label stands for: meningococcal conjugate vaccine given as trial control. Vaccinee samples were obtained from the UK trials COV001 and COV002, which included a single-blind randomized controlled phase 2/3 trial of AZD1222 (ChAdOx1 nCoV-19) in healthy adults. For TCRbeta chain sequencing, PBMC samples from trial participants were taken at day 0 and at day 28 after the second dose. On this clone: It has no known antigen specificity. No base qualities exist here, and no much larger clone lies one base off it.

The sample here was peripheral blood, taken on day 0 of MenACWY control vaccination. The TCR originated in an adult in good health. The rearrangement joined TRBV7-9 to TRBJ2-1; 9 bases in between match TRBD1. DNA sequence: TGTGCCAGCAGCGCCCGGGACAGGGTTTGGAATGAGCAGTTCTTC. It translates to CASSARDRVWNEQFF.